The clone carrying this TCR beta chain showed up just once. This entry comes from a study of blood T cell repertoires in COVID-19. In the study overall: Samples representing acute and convalescent COVID-19 were sourced from the United States, Italy and Spain.

Here immunoSEQ multiplex PCR was the method, and the copy in TCRdb shows in-frame clones only, minus some. The sample comprises hundreds of thousands of clones, approximately 83% of which are singletons, and roughly 5% rests with the top ten. The length of the CDR3 is 12 residues. Trimming left V 3 bases short and J 7 bases short, with 9 bases between. Germline V lookup: CDR1 MNHEY, CDR2 SMNVEV (reference sequence). Participant ages covered about 18 to 89 years across 24 US areas. Categorization into cohorts depended on clinical history that participants reported. Exposed enrollees had met someone with a PCR-confirmed or clinician-diagnosed COVID-19 case at some point within the 2 weeks before study entry.

The V gene is TRBV27, the J gene TRBJ1-1, with no clear D. Material for sequencing was PBMCs or T cells enriched from blood (not recorded which). The receptor was derived from a woman aged 50 to 65 who had been exposed to COVID-19. The CDR3 DNA sequence: TGTGCCAGCAGTTTCGGAGAGGGTGAAGCTTTCTTT. Translation: CASSFGEGEAFF.